What follows is one T cell receptor (beta chain) and its context. Its antigen remains unknown. Investigators profiled TCR beta VDJ and CDR3 from genomic DNA template. TCRdb reanalysed the reads using MiXCR and keeps one entry per CDR3 protein. The repertoire holds about 150,000 distinct CDR3 sequences, with about 54% as singletons. It was patients with CD8+CD57+ cell expansion by flow cytometry who were chosen for sequencing. The diagnosis in all patients was severe acquired aplastic anemia. Trimming cost V 5 bases and J 1 base, with 12 bases left between them. There are 15 residues in the CDR3. CDR1 is KGHDR, CDR2 SFDVKD, per germline. This entry belongs to a study of CD8+CD57+ T cells in acquired aplastic anemia. Study-level information: When averaged, DNA from sorted CD4+ and CD8+ cells came to approximately 3 ug. General study points: No significant patient-versus-control difference appeared in CD8+ Simpson's diversity. The study identified around 28 CD8+ CDR3 sequences shared by patients and controls.

The sample consisted of sorted CD4+, CD8+, or CD8+CD57+ T cells (not recorded which) from PBMCs. V and J are TRBV24-1 and TRBJ2-3; D tentatively fits TRBD1 or TRBD2 (5 bases each). The origin of this receptor is a human donor with aplastic anemia. CDR3 amino acids: CATSAGTRGTDTQYF. In DNA form, the CDR3 reads TGTGCCACCAGTGCCGGGACGCGGGGCACAGATACGCAGTATTTT.